This note documents a single T cell receptor beta chain sequence. The table lists this clonotype with many counts. This receptor's antigen is unknown. The sample holds no much larger clone one base away, and base qualities are not on file. These data originate in a study of T-cell reconstitution after alpha-beta-depleted transplantation in children (dated by TCRdb to about 2016). In terms of the full investigation: T-cell immune reconstitution after TCRalphabeta/CD19-depleted allogeneic hematopoietic cell transplantation in children was quantitatively tracked in the study by means of TCR repertoire profiling.

From a lookup of the germline V gene, CDR1 and CDR2 are SGHAT and FQNNGV. CDR3 length: 16 amino acids, cysteine to phenylalanine. Only the CDR3 part of the read is kept: 48 bases, read in frame from the first base. V is shortened by 1 base, J by 9 bases, and the region joining them spans 19 bases. Results and caveats for the whole study, not just this receptor: In some patients, the high TCRbeta diversity seen at day 60 was put down to recipient T cells and intrathymic progenitors that had survived conditioning. The apparently early alphabetaT-cell count recovery about two months after transplant was reportedly dependent on only several hundred rapidly expanded clones derived from non-depleted graft cells. Over subsequent months, a decline in hyperexpanded clone frequencies was noted, and after one year, T-cell counts and TCRbeta diversity were mostly ascribed to newly produced T cells.

The library came from PCR. The data were produced on an Illumina HiSeq 2500. TCR library preparation used molecular barcoding, with unique molecular identifiers applied to normalize quantification of the TCRbeta repertoire. The public reads were reprocessed in TCRdb via fastp at Q25 and MiXCR, keeping in-frame beta chains. Records with the same CDR3 protein are collapsed into one entry carrying the most frequent genes and DNA. The sample table contains 400,000 to 550,000 distinct CDR3 sequences; only one count was recorded for more than 9% of them. The ten largest clones represent 2% of the sample. The meaning of the sample's treatment or condition label: allogeneic hematopoietic cell transplantation with graft depleted of TCRalphabeta T cells and CD19 B cells. TCRalphabeta/CD19-depleted allogeneic hematopoietic cell grafts were given to the transplant recipients, all of whom were children.

The chain couples TRBV11-2 to TRBJ2-1; TRBD2 could be the D gene, as 6 bases match. The material sequenced was PBMCs, taken before TCRalphabeta/CD19-depleted stem cell transplant. The source is a child aged 2 to 15 with inherited bone marrow failure, due to receive a stem cell transplant. The nucleotides read TGTGCCAGCAGCTTAGTCACTAGCACGGCTCGCGGTGAGCAGTTCTTC. The translation is CASSLVTSTARGEQFF. Outside the CDR3, residues come from the reference TRBV11-2 and TRBJ2-1 proteins, so the full variable domain is: EAGVAQSPRYKIIEKRQSVAFWCNPISGHATLYWYQQILGQGPKLLIQFQNNGVVDDSQLPKDRFSAERLKGVDSTLKIQPAKLEDSAVYLCASSLVTSTARGEQFFGPGTRLTVL.